This T cell receptor beta chain was recovered during a study of shared clonotypes between healthy human individuals. Notes on the study in general: What limited the represented genetic and exposure-history diversity was the small number of donors.

This CDR3 contains 14 residues. Germline V gives CDR1 MDHEN, CDR2 SYDVKM. The ends lost 8 bases at V and 6 bases at J; junction bases unmatched: 11. Turning to this clone: Its target is unknown.

The repertoire was sequenced with immunoSEQ multiplex PCR; TCRdb's copy has only in-frame clones and lacks some. The sample lists fewer than 850,000 clones, less than 95% occurring once. The V gene is TRBV28, the J gene TRBJ2-3; 7 bases line up with TRBD1. The sequenced material came from memory CD8+ T cells from PBMCs. Stated subset: CD45RO+ cells pooled with CCR7-negative TemRA cells. The clonotype comes from a man between 18 and 35 years old in good health. Some clones in this sample may be carry-over from other donors' samples. The CDR3 protein is CASGPDRAEDTQYF. CDR3 DNA sequence: TGTGCCAGCGGCCCTGACAGGGCTGAGGATACGCAGTATTTT.